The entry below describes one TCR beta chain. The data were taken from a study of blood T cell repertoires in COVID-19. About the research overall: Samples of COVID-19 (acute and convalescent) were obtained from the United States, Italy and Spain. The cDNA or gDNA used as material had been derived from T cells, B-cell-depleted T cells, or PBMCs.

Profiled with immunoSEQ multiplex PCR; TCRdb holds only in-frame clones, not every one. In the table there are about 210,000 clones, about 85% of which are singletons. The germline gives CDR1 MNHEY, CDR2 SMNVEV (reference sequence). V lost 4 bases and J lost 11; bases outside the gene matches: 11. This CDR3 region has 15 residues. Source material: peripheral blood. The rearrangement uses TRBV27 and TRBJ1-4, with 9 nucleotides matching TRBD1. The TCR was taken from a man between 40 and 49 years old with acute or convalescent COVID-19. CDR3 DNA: TGTGCCAGCAGTTCCTCCGGGACAGGGAGTATTAAACTGTTTTTT. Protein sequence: CASSSSGTGSIKLFF.